This T cell receptor beta chain was profiled in a study of CD4 and CD8 cells across lung adenocarcinoma regions listed by TCRdb under 2018. About the full investigation: Intratumor heterogeneity of the T cell receptor repertoire was examined by comparing tumor centers with tumor margins.

Donors were patients with localized lung adenocarcinoma, a subtype of non-small cell lung cancer. The centers of localized lung adenocarcinomas were where the samples came from. For TCR repertoire analysis, CD8+ T cells taken from tumor tissue were profiled apart from CD4+ T cells. Receptor libraries were prepared by PCR. The reads were generated on a HiSeq X Ten. Using fastp at Q25 and MiXCR, TCRdb reprocessed the public reads and kept productive beta chains. Every entry covers one CDR3 protein and lists the most common genes and DNA from its rows. The sample table shows 21,000 or so distinct CDR3 sequences, and roughly 54% are seen once. The top ten hold about a quarter of the sample. A word on this clonotype: Its binding antigen is unknown. A junction boundary mismatches the germline segment, possibly from a read error.

Sequenced sample: CD8+ T cells from the center of a lung tumor. In light of the paper, this sample's cell subset or site label describes: tumor center region. This TCR was recovered from a female donor with lung adenocarcinoma. The CD4 and CD8 labels of this study may be unreliable.

The DNA reads as follows: TGCGGCAGCAAGGGGCGGCGAGCCACAAATACTCAGTACTTC. It translates to CGSKGRRATNTQYF. The chain links TRBV10-1 with TRBJ2-4; 5 matching bases give a weak D call of TRBD1. The CDR3 holds 14 amino acids from the cysteine to the phenylalanine. Solely the CDR3 DNA is kept, with 42 bases framed from the first base. The germline V gene (reference sequence) supplies CDR1 WNHNN and CDR2 SYGVQD.